This T cell receptor beta chain was found in a study of T cells after yellow fever vaccination. V gave up 6 bases and J gave up 9 bases, with 15 bases separating them. Germline V gene sequence: CDR1 DFQATT, CDR2 SNEGSKA (reference sequence). This CDR3 spans 13 amino acids. In TCRdb, the 5' RACE reads were re-called with MiXCR into one record per CDR3 protein. Of 350,000 or so distinct CDR3 sequences in the sample, 7% to 10% were seen once. The sample was PBMCs, taken roughly 47 days after the first yellow fever vaccination. The rearrangement uses TRBV20-1 and TRBJ1-6; no clear D. This clonotype originated in a man aged 18-30 years who received the YFV17D yellow fever vaccine. The CDR3 nucleotides read TGCAGTGCCGTGGGCAGCCCGACTTCACCCCTCCACTTT. Its protein is CSAVGSPTSPLHF.